These 7 T cell receptor beta chains originate from one sample sequenced in a study of cytomegalovirus exposure and HLA in healthy donors. PCR primers comprised 60 Vbeta and 13 Jbeta primers. Here immunoSEQ multiplex PCR was the method, and the copy in TCRdb shows in-frame clones only, minus some. There are more than 150,000 clones in the sample; approximately 83% occur only once, and about 9.3% lies in the top ten. The sequenced sample was PBMCs. The receptor source for this set is a man aged 18-30 years in good health and CMV-seropositive.

The V gene is TRBV7-3, the J gene TRBJ2-1; TRBD1 might be the D (5 bases). Germline assignment: CDR1 SGHTA and CDR2 FQGTGA. The ends were cut back, 1 base at V and 9 bases at J, with 10 bases in the middle. The length of the CDR3 is 13 residues. The CDR3 here is CASSLRGRAEQFF. The CDR3 DNA follows: TGTGCCAGCAGCTTAAGGGGCAGGGCTGAGCAGTTCTTC. Full variable domain (remainder filled in from reference TRBV7-3 and TRBJ2-1): GAGVSQTPSNKVTEKGKYVELRCDPISGHTALYWYRQSLGQGPEFLIYFQGTGAADDSGLPNDRFFAVRPEGSVSTLKIQRTERGDSAVYLCASSLRGRAEQFFGPGTRLTVL.

The chain employs TRBV5-1 and TRBJ1-1, with a tentative D call TRBD1 (6 bases). From germline, CDR1 is SGHRS and CDR2 YFSETQ. This CDR3 region has 15 residues. The V and J ends lost 0 bases and 2 bases respectively, with 11 bases between them. The CDR3 region is CASSLAPGQNTEAFF. The CDR3, as DNA: TGCGCCAGCAGCTTGGCACCGGGACAAAACACTGAAGCTTTCTTT.

This rearrangement joins TRBV2 to TRBJ1-2; D is undetermined. Germline V gene data show CDR1 as SNHLY and CDR2 as FYNNEI. The CDR3 is made up of 13 amino acids. V dropped 2 bases and J dropped 2 bases, with 6 bases sitting between them. The CDR3, as DNA: TGTGCCAGCAGTGAAACAGCCAACTATGGCTACACCTTC. This encodes CASSETANYGYTF. The full variable domain, its missing parts supplied by reference TRBV2 and TRBJ1-2, is EPEVTQTPSHQVTQMGQEVILRCVPISNHLYFYWYRQILGQKVEFLVSFYNNEISEKSEIFDDQFSVERPDGSNFTLKIRSTKLEDSAMYFCASSETANYGYTFGSGTRLTVV.

This clone was seen only a few times. This sequence joins TRBV4-3 and TRBJ2-1, with TRBD1 matching 10 bases. This CDR3 has 14 amino acids. V shed 5 bases and J 9 bases; nucleotides not matched to a gene: 7. CDR1 is LGHNA and CDR2 is YSLEER in the germline V gene. The DNA of the CDR3 is TGCGCCAGCAGCATCCGGGACAGGGGTGCTGAGCAGTTCTTC. Translated, it gives CASSIRDRGAEQFF.

V usage is TRBV19 and J usage is TRBJ1-5, with TRBD1 matching 9 bases. V shed 4 bases and J 3 bases; nucleotides not matched to a gene: 10. The CDR3 spans 17 residues. Germline V gives CDR1 LNHDA, CDR2 SQIVND (reference sequence). The CDR3: CASSSSEGQGYNQPQHF. DNA for the CDR3: TGTGCCAGTAGTAGTAGCGAGGGACAGGGCTACAATCAGCCCCAGCATTTT.

This rearrangement joins TRBV29-1 to TRBJ2-5, with a possible D match to TRBD1 (7 bases). This CDR3 contains 12 residues. The germline V and J ends were trimmed by 4 bases and 5 bases, with 11 bases remaining between them. Germline V gives CDR1 SQVTM, CDR2 ANQGSEA. CDR3 nucleotide sequence: TGCAGCGTTGGGGCAGGGGGGGAGACCCAGTACTTC. Protein: CSVGAGGETQYF.

The chain uses TRBV7-6 and TRBJ2-7, with 8 nucleotides matching TRBD1. The CDR3 runs to 14 residues. J was trimmed by 3 bases and V by 1 base; bases with no gene match: 2. CDR1 SGHVS and CDR2 FNYEAQ come from the germline V gene. CDR3 sequence reads: CASSLGQGNYEQYF. The CDR3 nucleotides read TGTGCCAGCAGCTTAGGACAGGGGAACTACGAGCAGTACTTC.